Below, 30 T cell receptor beta chains from the same sample are listed, as sequenced in a study of PD-1 blockade in classical Hodgkin lymphoma (dated by TCRdb to 2020 to 2021). The sample's time point, from its label and the paper: cycle 1 day 1 (C1D1), immediately before nivolumab initiation. Every trial patient had relapsed after autologous stem cell transplantation, and cohorts A, B and C differed in prior brentuximab vedotin exposure. A Miltenyi CD4+ T cell isolation kit was used for magnetic negative selection to purify CD4+ T cells from thawed PBMCs. The library was obtained by the immunoSEQ multiplex PCR assay. TCRdb took over this immuneACCESS table, retaining in-frame rearrangements with V and J assigned. Such tables are incomplete; in checked studies, under half of the missing clones stem from an unresolved V gene, and the remainder is unexplained. The sample table lists about 27,000 clones, 65% to 80% of them with a count of one. The top ten clones comprise about 2.4% of the sample.

The material sequenced was CD4+ T cells from blood, taken at baseline. The receptors come from a human donor with classical Hodgkin lymphoma.

The chain's CDR3 is CASTLHNEQFF. The CDR3 coding sequence is TGTGCCAGCACTCTTCACAATGAGCAGTTCTTC. V gene TRBV5-6 combines with J gene TRBJ2-1; D is undetermined. The CDR3 is made up of 11 amino acids. Germline CDR1 reads SGHDT; CDR2 reads YYEEEE. Trimming left V 6 bases short and J 5 bases short, with 6 bases between.

The V and J genes are TRBV5-6 and TRBJ1-1; no clear D gene. The CDR3 extends over 13 amino acids. V lost 1 base and J lost 5, with 9 bases in between. CDR1 and CDR2 (germline): SGHDT, YYEEEE. This chain's CDR3 is CASSLMGRTEAFF. The DNA for the CDR3 is TGTGCCAGCAGCTTGATGGGGAGGACTGAAGCTTTCTTT.

In the case of this clone: Sequence at one end of the junction differs from germline and may be a read error. The V gene is TRBV4-2, the J gene TRBJ2-1; 14 bases map to TRBD2. CDR1 is LGHNA, CDR2 YNFKEQ, per germline. This CDR3 contains 20 residues. CDR3 bases: TGTGCCAGCAGCGAAGAATCCCGACTAGCGGGGGGGCTTCGTCGTAATGAGCAGTTCTTC. Amino acid sequence: CASSEESRLAGGLRRNEQFF.

This clone was observed a handful of times. This chain connects TRBV9 to TRBJ2-2, with 7 bases fitting TRBD1. The V gene's germline CDR1 is SGDLS and CDR2 YYNGEE. With 4 bases clipped from V and 5 bases from J, the junction kept 14 bases outside the gene matches. The CDR3 covers 17 residues. The CDR3 region has the DNA TGTGCCAGCAGCCCACTCGGACAGGCCTTATGGACCGGGGAGCTGTTTTTT. It codes for CASSPLGQALWTGELFF. Using reference TRBV9 and TRBJ2-2 for the parts outside the CDR3, the full variable domain is DSGVTQTPKHLITATGQRVTLRCSPRSGDLSVYWYQQSLDQGLQFLIQYYNGEERAKGNILERFSAQQFPDLHSELNLSSLELGDSALYFCASSPLGQALWTGELFFGEGSRLTVL.

The chain's CDR3 is CAWSLGSGNEKLFF. The CDR3 coding sequence is TGTGCCTGGAGTCTAGGGTCCGGTAATGAAAAACTGTTTTTT. The chain has TRBV30 and TRBJ1-4; no clear D gene. This CDR3 has 14 residues. V lost 2 bases to trimming and J lost 4 bases, with 11 bases between them. Germline CDR1 reads GTSNPN; CDR2 reads SVGIG (reference sequence).

This clone appeared once. This chain joins TRBV6-5 and TRBJ1-2; 8 bases match TRBD1. J gave up 6 bases and V 4 bases, and 1 base lay outside the gene matches. Germline CDR1 and CDR2: MNHEY and SVGAGI. This CDR3 contains 12 residues. The CDR3 is CASSWTGNGYTF. In DNA, the CDR3 is TGTGCCAGCAGTTGGACAGGGAATGGCTACACCTTC.

This chain joins TRBV7-1 and TRBJ1-5; weak D call: TRBD1 (5 bases). TRBV7-1 qualifies as an ORF whose function is uncertain. Trimming removed 8 bases at V and 2 bases at J, with 10 bases between. The CDR3 loop spans 13 amino acids. CDR3 region: CASRWGGNQPQHF. The CDR3 DNA reads TGTGCCAGCCGGTGGGGCGGCAATCAGCCCCAGCATTTT.

The genes are TRBV27 and TRBJ2-5, with D unclear. In germline, CDR1 is MNHEY, CDR2 SMNVEV (reference sequence). Trimming removed 4 bases from V and 0 bases from J, with 9 bases in between. This CDR3 comprises 14 residues. The CDR3 region has the DNA TGTGCCAGCAGTTCGTTCAGAGACCAAGAGACCCAGTACTTC. Translating gives CASSSFRDQETQYF.

This rearrangement joins TRBV9 to TRBJ2-1, with no clear D. Trimming took 0 bases from V and 10 from J, leaving 8 bases between them. Germline values: CDR1 SGDLS, CDR2 YYNGEE. The CDR3 extends over 12 amino acids. CDR3 amino acids: CASSVAGTEQFF. In DNA, the CDR3 is TGTGCCAGCAGCGTAGCCGGAACCGAGCAGTTCTTC. Together with reference TRBV9 and TRBJ2-1, the CDR3 gives the full variable domain: DSGVTQTPKHLITATGQRVTLRCSPRSGDLSVYWYQQSLDQGLQFLIQYYNGEERAKGNILERFSAQQFPDLHSELNLSSLELGDSALYFCASSVAGTEQFFGPGTRLTVL.

V usage is TRBV7-2 and J usage is TRBJ2-3; 16 bases line up with TRBD2. After removal of 1 base from V and 7 bases from J, the junction contained 5 bases not matched to a gene. The germline V gene encodes CDR1 SGHTA and CDR2 FQGNSA. The CDR3 has 17 amino acids. CDR3 DNA sequence: TGTGCCAGCAGCTTAGTGGGACTAGCGGGGGGGTTTCATACGCAGTATTTT. Translated: CASSLVGLAGGFHTQYF.

The rearrangement uses TRBV19 and TRBJ2-2, with 12 bases aligning to TRBD2. Germline-derived CDR1 and CDR2 are LNHDA and SQIVND (reference sequence). The CDR3 is 19 amino acids. V lost 3 bases to trimming and J lost 1 base; unmatched junction nucleotides: 9. CDR3 sequence reads: CASSIDRLAGAQNTGELFF. The CDR3 DNA follows: TGTGCCAGTAGTATTGATCGACTAGCGGGGGCCCAGAACACCGGGGAGCTGTTTTTT.

The CDR3 spells CSALTGPSTDTQYF. The CDR3 DNA follows: TGCAGCGCGCTGACAGGGCCTAGCACAGATACGCAGTATTTT. The J gene is TRBJ2-3, the V gene TRBV29-1, with 7 bases aligning to TRBD1. The CDR3 runs to 14 residues. Losses at the gene ends were 7 bases for V and 0 bases for J; bases not matched to a gene: 7. Germline V gives CDR1 SQVTM, CDR2 ANQGSEA.

This sequence joins TRBV5-4 and TRBJ2-7; TRBD2 might be the D (5 bases). Trimming took off 4 bases at V and 7 bases at J, with 12 bases between the two ends. This CDR3 contains 12 residues. The germline V gene has CDR1 SGHNT and CDR2 YYREEE (reference sequence). In DNA, the CDR3 is TGTGCCAGCAGCGCGGACTGGAGGGAGCAGTACTTC. Amino acids: CASSADWREQYF.

The chain links TRBV6-6 to TRBJ2-5; TRBD2 is a possible D gene (5 bases). Germline loops: CDR1 MNHNY, CDR2 SVGAGI (reference sequence). The CDR3 consists of 15 residues. V dropped 0 bases and J dropped 5 bases, with 13 bases sitting between them. CDR3 bases: TGTGCCAGCAGTTACTCGATGGTAAAGCGGGAGACCCAGTACTTC. It encodes CASSYSMVKRETQYF.

The chain recombines TRBV28 with TRBJ1-1; no clear D gene. CDR1 and CDR2 from the germline V gene are MDHEN and SYDVKM. This CDR3 is built from 15 residues. Trimming left V 7 bases short and J 7 bases short, with 22 bases between. The CDR3 DNA is TGTGCCAGCACCTTTAAAGTATGGGTGGGGAATGAAGCTTTCTTT. Protein: CASTFKVWVGNEAFF. Combining the CDR3 with reference TRBV28 and TRBJ1-1 gives the whole variable domain DVKVTQSSRYLVKRTGEKVFLECVQDMDHENMFWYRQDPGLGLRLIYFSYDVKMKEKGDIPEGYSVSREKKERFSLILESASTNQTSMYLCASTFKVWVGNEAFFGQGTRLTVV.

This clone has just a few counts. The rearrangement joins TRBV7-9 to TRBJ2-7, with 10 bases aligning to TRBD1. V was pared by 3 bases and J by 2 bases, with 1 base of the junction left unmatched. The CDR3 runs 14 residues. The germline V gene has CDR1 SEHNR and CDR2 FQNEAQ (reference sequence). Here the CDR3 reads CASSFGTGAYEQYF. CDR3 coding DNA: TGTGCCAGCAGCTTTGGGACAGGGGCCTACGAGCAGTACTTC.

The CDR3 protein is CASSRHVRLGSTEAFF. Here the CDR3 DNA reads TGTGCCAGCAGCCGCCACGTGAGGCTGGGGAGCACTGAAGCTTTCTTT. The rearrangement joins TRBV7-3 to TRBJ1-1; D is undetermined. Germline V CDR1 and CDR2: SGHTA, FQGTGA. Trimming took 5 bases from V and 4 from J, leaving 20 bases between them. The CDR3 totals 16 residues.

This clone was found a few times. This rearrangement joins TRBV11-2 to TRBJ1-6; a weak D match, TRBD1 (5 bases). The CDR3 sequence is 14 residues long. With 0 bases removed from V and 6 bases from J, the gap between germline ends came to 6 bases. Germline CDR1 and CDR2: SGHAT and FQNNGV. This CDR3 reads CASSLDQGNSPLHF. The CDR3 DNA follows: TGTGCCAGCAGCTTAGACCAGGGTAATTCACCCCTCCACTTT.

This chain joins TRBV5-1 and TRBJ1-5; TRBD1 matches 7 bases. The V segment lost 0 bases and the J segment 0 bases; nucleotides outside the gene matches: 12. This CDR3 region has 19 residues. Germline V gene data show CDR1 as SGHRS and CDR2 as YFSETQ. CDR3 coding DNA: TGCGCCAGCAGCTTGGGGACAGGACTCAATTTTTTTAGCAATCAGCCCCAGCATTTT. It encodes CASSLGTGLNFFSNQPQHF.

The chain uses TRBV4-1 and TRBJ1-5; 9 bases are shared with TRBD1. Germline V gives CDR1 MGHRA, CDR2 YSYEKL. V was clipped by 4 bases and J by 3 bases; unmatched bases: 16. This CDR3 is 19 amino acids long. The DNA of the CDR3 is TGCGCCAGCAGCCGGAGACGGGACAGGGTTTCCCCATTCAATCAGCCCCAGCATTTT. It is translated as CASSRRRDRVSPFNQPQHF.

The table lists this clone with a count of one. The chain is built from TRBV5-8 and TRBJ2-2; perhaps TRBD2 as D (7 bases). The CDR3 runs to 16 residues. Looked up from germline, CDR1 is SGHTS and CDR2 is YDEGEE. With 0 bases removed from V and 2 bases from J, the gap between germline ends came to 11 bases. The CDR3 sequence: CASSLGRGRNTGELFF. DNA of the CDR3: TGTGCCAGCAGCTTGGGGCGGGGGCGAAACACCGGGGAGCTGTTTTTT.

This sequence joins TRBV7-7 and TRBJ2-7; D perhaps matches TRBD2 (7 bases). This CDR3 is built from 15 residues. V was pared by 5 bases and J by 6 bases, with 20 bases between. Germline CDR1 reads SSHAT; CDR2 reads FNYEAQ (reference sequence). The CDR3: CASSINRDAGAEQYF. CDR3 nucleotide sequence: TGTGCCAGCAGCATTAACCGGGACGCGGGGGCCGAGCAGTACTTC.

This rearrangement joins TRBV19 to TRBJ2-3; 7 positions match TRBD2. This CDR3 has 16 amino acids. V shed 1 base, J shed 1 base, and the junction held 5 bases outside the gene matches. Looked up from germline, CDR1 is LNHDA and CDR2 is SQIVND (reference sequence). The CDR3 DNA reads TGTGCCAGTAGTATAGTCTGGGCGGGGGGCACAGATACGCAGTATTTT. As protein: CASSIVWAGGTDTQYF. Variable domain in full (rest from reference TRBV19 and TRBJ2-3): DGGITQSPKYLFRKEGQNVTLSCEQNLNHDAMYWYRQDPGQGLRLIYYSQIVNDFQKGDIAEGYSVSREKKESFPLTVTSAQKNPTAFYLCASSIVWAGGTDTQYFGPGTRLTVL.

V usage is TRBV5-6 and J usage is TRBJ2-3; TRBD2 matches at 11 bases. From germline, CDR1 is SGHDT and CDR2 YYEEEE. The CDR3 sequence is 18 residues long. The ends lost 1 base at V and 4 bases at J; junction bases unmatched: 11. The CDR3 region has the DNA TGTGCCAGCAGCTTGACAATAGCGGGGGGGTTAAAACCAGATACGCAGTATTTT. Amino acids: CASSLTIAGGLKPDTQYF.

This sequence joins TRBV7-2 and TRBJ1-4; D may be TRBD1 (5 bases). Trimming shortened V by 0 bases and J by 4 bases, and 12 bases separated the two germline ends. This CDR3 is 16 amino acids long. Per the germline V gene, CDR1 is SGHTA and CDR2 is FQGNSA. This CDR3 is CASSLAGGTSNEKLFF. The CDR3 DNA sequence: TGTGCCAGCAGCTTAGCGGGAGGGACCAGTAATGAAAAACTGTTTTTT.

This sequence joins TRBV6-1 and TRBJ1-3; maybe TRBD1 (6 bases). With 8 bases removed from V and 1 base from J, the gap between germline ends came to 12 bases. The CDR3 runs to 14 residues. CDR1 MNHNS and CDR2 SASEGT come from the germline V gene. Here the CDR3 reads CASSLQGSGNTIYF. The CDR3 DNA is TGTGCCAGCTCGCTACAGGGTTCTGGAAACACCATATATTTT.

The rearrangement links TRBV30 to TRBJ2-1, with 9 bases aligning to TRBD2. CDR1 GTSNPN and CDR2 SVGIG come from the germline V gene (reference sequence). The CDR3 runs to 14 residues. Trimming cost V 4 bases and J 2 bases; bases outside gene matches: 3. This CDR3 reads CAWNRGGAYNEQFF. As DNA, the CDR3 is TGTGCCTGGAACCGCGGGGGGGCCTACAATGAGCAGTTCTTC.

The chain employs TRBV30 and TRBJ1-3, with unresolved D. The CDR3 loop spans 15 amino acids. Germline assignment: CDR1 GTSNPN and CDR2 SVGIG (reference sequence). V lost 2 bases, J lost 2 bases, and 13 bases lay in between. CDR3 bases: TGTGCCTGGAGTCCCCTAATCCAGGCTGGAAACACCATATATTTT. Its protein is CAWSPLIQAGNTIYF.

The rearrangement uses TRBV14 and TRBJ2-3; a possible D gene is TRBD1 (5 bases). CDR3 size: 16 residues. The germline V and J ends were trimmed by 1 base and 6 bases, with 17 bases remaining between them. Germline V lookup: CDR1 SGHDN, CDR2 FVKESK. CDR3 DNA sequence: TGTGCCAGCAGCCAAGTAACACAGGTTTTCACGGATACGCAGTATTTT. This codes for CASSQVTQVFTDTQYF.

The chain joins TRBV12-5 to TRBJ1-4; 7 bases fit TRBD1. Germline CDR1 LGHNT, CDR2 FRNRAP. This CDR3 comprises 20 residues. V shed 3 bases and J 0 bases; nucleotides not matched to a gene: 16. CDR3 amino acids: CASGFVPNDRAVATNEKLFF. The CDR3 bases are TGTGCTAGTGGTTTTGTACCCAACGACAGGGCCGTTGCAACTAATGAAAAACTGTTTTTT.